The 14 T cell receptor beta chains below come from one sample, sequenced in a study of CD4+ T cells in melanoma. The data were produced by immunoSEQ multiplex PCR, yet TCRdb's version contains in-frame clones alone and is incomplete. The sample carries over 14,000 clones, 60% to 70% recorded once. Sample: cells from a culture (not recorded whether cultured in vitro). The receptors come from a human donor with melanoma.

V usage is TRBV18 and J usage is TRBJ1-6; TRBD1 agrees at 7 bases. Germline values: CDR1 KGHSH, CDR2 LQKENI. V shed 3 bases, J shed 4 bases, and the junction held 0 bases outside the gene matches. This CDR3 contains 14 residues. CDR3 in DNA: TGTGCCAGCTCACCGGGACAGTATAATTCACCCCTCCACTTT. Residues: CASSPGQYNSPLHF.

This clone came up once. The J gene is TRBJ2-3, the V gene TRBV6-1, with D unresolved. Looked up from germline, CDR1 is MNHNS and CDR2 is SASEGT. The CDR3 consists of 12 residues. V was clipped by 8 bases and J by 3 bases, with 9 bases between them. The CDR3 bases are TGTGCCAGCCAGTCGACGACAGATACGCAGTATTTT. Translating gives CASQSTTDTQYF.

This chain joins TRBV5-4 and TRBJ1-4; D is ambiguous. Germline V CDR1 and CDR2: SGHNT, YYREEE (reference sequence). With 0 bases removed from V and 8 bases from J, the gap between germline ends came to 14 bases. The length of the CDR3 is 15 residues. CDR3 region: CASSLGGQAREKLFF. CDR3 nucleotide sequence: TGTGCCAGCAGCTTGGGTGGGCAGGCCCGGGAAAAACTGTTTTTT.

Judged by abundance, this clone is medium-sized (0.01 to 0.1%). The CDR3 loop is CSVGRGLGGYTF. The DNA for the CDR3 is TGCAGCGTTGGCAGGGGGCTGGGAGGCTACACCTTC. This chain uses TRBV29-1 with TRBJ1-2; TRBD1 matches at 8 bases. Trimming cost V 4 bases and J 8 bases; bases outside gene matches: 6. CDR1 and CDR2 (germline): SQVTM, ANQGSEA. The length of the CDR3 is 12 residues.

J is TRBJ2-6 and V is TRBV21-1; the table calls TRBD2, which could not be checked here. TRBV21-1 is a pseudogene segment. CDR3 size: 16 residues. The CDR3 spells CASPTRKRSGANVLTF. The CDR3 DNA follows: TGTGCCAGCCCCACTCGTAAGAGGTCTGGGGCCAACGTCCTGACTTTC.

This clone was seen only a few times. This chain connects TRBV5-4 to TRBJ2-1; maybe TRBD2 (6 bases). Trimming shortened V by 3 bases and J by 10 bases, and 17 bases separated the two germline ends. Germline V CDR1 and CDR2: SGHNT, YYREEE (reference sequence). This CDR3 is 14 amino acids long. Written as DNA, the CDR3 is TGTGCCAGCAGCTCGACTGGCGGGGCTAGGGAGCAGTTCTTC. This translates into CASSSTGGAREQFF. The variable domain in full, with the rest retrieved from reference TRBV5-4 and TRBJ2-1, is ETGVTQSPTHLIKTRGQQVTLRCSSQSGHNTVSWYQQALGQGPQFIFQYYREEENGRGNFPPRFSGLQFPNYSSELNVNALELDDSALYLCASSSTGGAREQFFGPGTRLTVL.

About this clone: The same CDR3 arises from other DNA sequences in this sample as well. This rearrangement joins TRBV7-6 to TRBJ2-5; D remains ambiguous. Germline lookup yields CDR1 SGHVS and CDR2 FNYEAQ. V dropped 2 bases and J dropped 5 bases, with 9 bases sitting between them. The CDR3 has 13 amino acids. The CDR3 sequence is CASSLSGLETQYF. The CDR3 bases are TGTGCCAGCAGCTTATCCGGGTTGGAGACCCAGTACTTC.

The V and J genes are TRBV5-4 and TRBJ2-2, with TRBD2 matching 10 bases. The CDR3 covers 16 residues. The V gene end was trimmed by 3 bases and the J gene end by 6 bases; junction bases not matched to a gene: 8. CDR1 and CDR2 from the germline V gene are SGHNT and YYREEE (reference sequence). The CDR3 loop reads CASSWAGAGGPGELFF. The CDR3 DNA follows: TGTGCCAGCAGCTGGGCAGGAGCGGGGGGGCCCGGGGAGCTGTTTTTT.

The chain combines TRBV7-3 with TRBJ2-3, with TRBD2 matching 8 bases. V lost 5 bases and J lost 3; bases outside the gene matches: 10. This CDR3 comprises 16 residues. The germline V gene encodes CDR1 SGHTA and CDR2 FQGTGA. The CDR3, as DNA: TGTGCCAGCAGCCCGCATTTAACGGGGGGGACAGATACGCAGTATTTT. Its protein is CASSPHLTGGTDTQYF.

The V call is TRBV6-1, the J call TRBJ2-3, with 8 positions matching TRBD1. CDR3 length equals 14 residues. Germline CDR1 reads MNHNS; CDR2 reads SASEGT. V gave up 10 bases and J gave up 3 bases; unmatched junction bases: 9. CDR3 in DNA: TGTGCCACCCGGACGGGACAGGTTACAGATACGCAGTATTTT. Protein product: CATRTGQVTDTQYF.

V gene TRBV14 combines with J gene TRBJ2-2; the D is unclear. Germline CDR1 SGHDN, CDR2 FVKESK. The CDR3 spans 13 residues. V lost 1 base and J 3 bases, leaving 3 bases between the germline ends. CDR3 sequence: CASSQVYTGELFF. CDR3 DNA sequence: TGTGCCAGCAGCCAAGTTTACACCGGGGAGCTGTTTTTT.

This clone was detected only a few times. The J gene is TRBJ1-1, the V gene TRBV7-3; TRBD1 is a possible D gene (5 bases). The CDR3 is 13 amino acids. V gave up 0 bases and J gave up 8 bases, with 10 bases separating them. The germline CDR1 and CDR2 sequences are SGHTA and FQGTGA. The CDR3 region has the DNA TGTGCCAGCAGCTTAACTGCGGACAACGAAGCTTTCTTT. Protein: CASSLTADNEAFF.

The chain has TRBV9 and TRBJ2-7, with D perhaps matching TRBD1 or TRBD2 (6 bases each). Trimming cost V 0 bases and J 0 bases, with 10 bases left between them. CDR1 is SGDLS, CDR2 YYNGEE, per germline. CDR3 length equals 15 residues. The DNA for the CDR3 is TGTGCCAGCAGCGTAGGGGGGGCCCCCTCCTACGAGCAGTACTTC. It encodes CASSVGGAPSYEQYF.

V usage is TRBV14 and J usage is TRBJ2-2; D might be TRBD2 (5 bases). V was clipped by 3 bases and J by 6 bases, with 20 bases between them. The CDR3 is 17 residues long. The germline V gene has CDR1 SGHDN and CDR2 FVKESK. The DNA for the CDR3 is TGTGCCAGCAGCCACCACTTCTACCACAAGGGAGCCGGGGAGCTGTTTTTT. Residues: CASSHHFYHKGAGELFF.